Following are 21 T cell receptor beta chains from one sample sequenced in a study of cytomegalovirus exposure and HLA in healthy donors. Vbeta (60) and Jbeta (13) primers were used in the PCR. The method was immunoSEQ multiplex PCR; TCRdb's version includes in-frame clones alone and lacks a portion of them. This sample has roughly 150,000 clones; 80% occur once, and the top ten carry 1.2%. Sequenced material: PBMCs. Every receptor here comes from a female donor in good health and CMV-seronegative.

V usage is TRBV2 and J usage is TRBJ1-1; D not resolved. The V gene's germline CDR1 is SNHLY and CDR2 FYNNEI. The CDR3 has 13 amino acids. Trimming stripped 7 bases from V and 3 bases from J, with 12 bases between. The CDR3 reads CASKTRPDTEAFF. The DNA for the CDR3 is TGTGCCAGCAAGACAAGGCCGGACACTGAAGCTTTCTTT.

This clone was counted only a few times. This sequence joins TRBV27 and TRBJ2-3; D may be TRBD2 (6 bases). V was shortened by 0 bases and J by 5 bases, with 15 bases between the two germline ends. This CDR3 region has 16 residues. Germline V CDR1 and CDR2: MNHEY, SMNVEV (reference sequence). As DNA, the CDR3 is TGTGCCAGCAGTTTATCCTTGCGGGATCGGGGAGATACGCAGTATTTT. Translation: CASSLSLRDRGDTQYF.

V gene TRBV2 combines with J gene TRBJ1-4, with D uncertain. CDR3 length: 14 amino acids. Trimming took off 6 bases at V and 0 bases at J, with 8 bases between the two ends. Germline lookup yields CDR1 SNHLY and CDR2 FYNNEI. The CDR3 loop reads CASRRDATNEKLFF. For the CDR3, the DNA is TGTGCCAGCAGGAGAGATGCAACTAATGAAAAACTGTTTTTT.

The chain couples TRBV19 to TRBJ1-5, with D possibly being TRBD1 (5 bases). Germline V gene lookup returns CDR1 LNHDA and CDR2 SQIVND (reference sequence). Trimming left V 3 bases short and J 4 bases short, with 13 bases between. The CDR3 is 15 residues long. Written as DNA, the CDR3 is TGTGCCAGTAGTATGGGGCAGTTTGGTAATCAGCCCCAGCATTTT. Amino acids: CASSMGQFGNQPQHF. Supplemented by reference TRBV19 and TRBJ1-5, the full variable domain reads DGGITQSPKYLFRKEGQNVTLSCEQNLNHDAMYWYRQDPGQGLRLIYYSQIVNDFQKGDIAEGYSVSREKKESFPLTVTSAQKNPTAFYLCASSMGQFGNQPQHFGDGTRLSIL.

The rearrangement uses TRBV29-1 and TRBJ2-5; D uncertain. The V gene's germline CDR1 is SQVTM and CDR2 ANQGSEA. V lost 4 bases and J 5 bases, leaving 14 bases between the germline ends. The CDR3 sequence is 13 residues long. The DNA for the CDR3 is TGCAGCGTTGTTATCCCGAACCGGGAGACCCAGTACTTC. This gives the protein CSVVIPNRETQYF.

Notes on this clone: Sequence at one end of the junction differs from germline and may be a read error. The chain employs TRBV11-1 and TRBJ1-1; 8 positions match TRBD1. In germline, CDR1 is SGHAT, CDR2 FQDESV (reference sequence). The CDR3 is 11 residues long. The CDR3 spells CASSSIEDRAF. The CDR3 region has the DNA TGTGCCAGCAGCTCGATAGAGGACAGGGCATTT.

This chain connects TRBV7-9 to TRBJ2-1, with 8 bases that match TRBD2. Germline trimming cut 1 base from V and 2 bases from J; bases unmatched to any gene: 4. CDR1 is SEHNR and CDR2 is FQNEAQ in the germline V gene (reference sequence). The CDR3 is 16 amino acids. In DNA, the CDR3 is TGTGCCAGCAGCTTAGATAGGACTAGCCCCTACAATGAGCAGTTCTTC. Translation: CASSLDRTSPYNEQFF.

The gene calls are TRBV6-4 and TRBJ2-1; 9 bases match TRBD1. The germline V gene encodes CDR1 MRHNA and CDR2 SNTAGT. V dropped 5 bases and J dropped 7; count of bases not matched to a gene: 6. CDR3 length equals 14 residues. The CDR3 region is CASSRDRVGNEQFF. In DNA form, the CDR3 reads TGTGCCAGCAGTCGGGACAGGGTAGGGAATGAGCAGTTCTTC.

This clone occurred a few times. The V gene is TRBV27, the J gene TRBJ2-1; TRBD1 might be the D (6 bases). The CDR3 runs to 14 residues. Germline lookup yields CDR1 MNHEY and CDR2 SMNVEV (reference sequence). The V and J ends lost 3 bases and 4 bases respectively, with 10 bases between them. This CDR3 is CASSFRTEYNEQFF. The CDR3 bases are TGTGCCAGCAGTTTCCGGACAGAATACAATGAGCAGTTCTTC.

The chain employs TRBV19 and TRBJ1-5, with D uncertain. Per the germline V gene, CDR1 is LNHDA and CDR2 is SQIVND (reference sequence). This CDR3 is 12 amino acids long. The germline V and J ends were trimmed by 8 bases and 3 bases, with 8 bases remaining between them. CDR3 nucleotides: TGTGCCAGTCAGTTTTACAATCAGCCCCAGCATTTT. It codes for CASQFYNQPQHF.

Concerning this clone itself: In this CDR3 the conserved last residue, phenylalanine or tryptophan, is missing, so a read error is likely. The genes are TRBV5-1 and TRBJ1-1; 8 bases line up with TRBD1. With 5 bases clipped from V and 1 base from J, the junction kept 4 bases outside the gene matches. Germline CDR1 SGHRS, CDR2 YFSETQ. The CDR3 spans 14 residues. This CDR3 reads CASSRQGSNTEAFV. CDR3 bases: TGCGCCAGCAGTCGACAGGGGTCGAACACTGAAGCTTTCGTT.

This clone showed up just once. CDR3 sequence (DNA): TGTGCCAGCAGCTTAGAACCGGGACAGGAGGACTATGGCTACACCTTC. Residues: CASSLEPGQEDYGYTF. V usage is TRBV7-8 and J usage is TRBJ1-2; 8 nucleotides align to TRBD1. Germline V CDR1 and CDR2: SGHVS, FQNEAQ. The CDR3 covers 16 residues. The V and J ends lost 1 base and 3 bases, in that order; junction bases with no gene match: 7.

The J gene is TRBJ2-6, the V gene TRBV29-1, with D unclear. The V end lost 6 bases, the J end lost 1 base, and 10 bases lay between the germline ends. The CDR3 length is 14 residues. Per germline, CDR1 SQVTM and CDR2 ANQGSEA. The CDR3 sequence: CSVGGGSGANVLTF. DNA for the CDR3: TGCAGCGTCGGCGGTGGTTCTGGGGCCAACGTCCTGACTTTC.

As for this clone: One end of the junction varies from germline; a read error may be responsible. V gene TRBV18 combines with J gene TRBJ1-1; TRBD1 is a possible D gene (6 bases). This CDR3 contains 16 residues. Per germline, CDR1 KGHSH and CDR2 LQKENI. The CDR3 region is CASSPQGGPMNTEAFF. The CDR3, as DNA: TGTGCCAGCTCTCCACAGGGAGGTCCGATGAACACTGAAGCTTTCTTT.

The chain has TRBV4-1 and TRBJ2-7, with 9 bases fitting TRBD1. Germline V lookup: CDR1 MGHRA, CDR2 YSYEKL. Trimming cost V 3 bases and J 7 bases; bases outside gene matches: 16. The CDR3 contains 17 residues. The CDR3 protein is CASSHSTPGQGLAEQYF. The CDR3 region has the DNA TGCGCCAGCAGCCATTCCACCCCGGGACAGGGTCTGGCGGAGCAGTACTTC.

V is TRBV15 and J is TRBJ2-1; 7 bases map to TRBD2. J was trimmed by 7 bases and V by 3 bases; bases with no gene match: 15. CDR3 length equals 17 residues. Germline CDR1 and CDR2: LNHNV and YYDKDF (reference sequence). The CDR3 reads CATSSDPLAGEINEQFF. DNA for the CDR3: TGTGCCACCAGCAGTGATCCACTGGCGGGAGAGATAAATGAGCAGTTCTTC.

V gene TRBV5-1 combines with J gene TRBJ1-1; D ambiguous. Germline CDR1 SGHRS, CDR2 YFSETQ. CDR3 length: 13 residues. V was pared by 4 bases and J by 5 bases, with 12 bases between. In DNA form, the CDR3 reads TGCGCCAGCAGCCAGGTACAAGTAACTGAAGCTTTCTTT. Translation gives CASSQVQVTEAFF.

The chain links TRBV15 to TRBJ2-2; TRBD2 is a possible D gene (6 bases). The CDR3 is 16 amino acids. The V gene's germline CDR1 is LNHNV and CDR2 YYDKDF (reference sequence). With 0 bases removed from V and 6 bases from J, the gap between germline ends came to 14 bases. CDR3 loop: CATSRDGRRESGELFF. In nucleotides, the CDR3 is TGTGCCACCAGCAGAGATGGTAGGAGGGAGTCCGGGGAGCTGTTTTTT.

The rearrangement joins TRBV7-3 to TRBJ2-3; the match to TRBD2 covers 16 bases. The germline CDR1 and CDR2 sequences are SGHTA and FQGTGA. Germline trimming cut 1 base from V and 5 bases from J; bases unmatched to any gene: 3. The CDR3 has 17 residues. In nucleotides, the CDR3 is TGTGCCAGCAGCTTAATTGGGACTAGCGGGAGGGGAGATACGCAGTATTTT. Its translation is CASSLIGTSGRGDTQYF.

The chain recombines TRBV29-1 with TRBJ2-1; 10 bases fit TRBD2. Germline lookup yields CDR1 SQVTM and CDR2 ANQGSEA. V lost 6 bases and J lost 2; bases outside the gene matches: 4. This CDR3 region has 14 residues. In DNA, the CDR3 is TGCAGCGTGGGCGGACTAGCGGCCTACAATGAGCAGTTCTTC. Encoded protein: CSVGGLAAYNEQFF.

This clone has just a few counts. V and J are TRBV10-3 and TRBJ2-3; 9 positions match TRBD2. With 3 bases clipped from V and 2 bases from J, the junction kept 12 bases outside the gene matches. The CDR3 runs 18 residues. Germline V CDR1 and CDR2: ENHRY, SYGVKD. Here the CDR3 reads CAISDPQSGGRTTDTQYF. The CDR3 DNA sequence: TGTGCCATCAGTGATCCTCAAAGCGGGGGGAGAACCACAGATACGCAGTATTTT.